The 9 T cell receptor beta chains below all came from one sample that was sequenced in a study of technical replicates of blood from a handful of donors. Generated by immunoSEQ multiplex PCR, the TCRdb table keeps only in-frame clones and is missing some. In the table there are some 83,000 clones, around nine tenths of which are singletons. The source material was T cells isolated from PBMCs. The receptors stem from a human donor in good health.

J is TRBJ1-2 and V is TRBV19; 8 bases are a match to TRBD1. This CDR3 contains 15 residues. Germline CDR1 is LNHDA and CDR2 is SQIVND (reference sequence). Trimming removed 8 bases from V and 1 base from J; junction bases left unmatched: 9. The CDR3, as DNA: TGTGCCAGTCGGGACAGGCGACTAGATAACTATGGCTACACCTTC. It specifies CASRDRRLDNYGYTF. The whole variable domain, filled in from reference TRBV19 and TRBJ1-2, reads DGGITQSPKYLFRKEGQNVTLSCEQNLNHDAMYWYRQDPGQGLRLIYYSQIVNDFQKGDIAEGYSVSREKKESFPLTVTSAQKNPTAFYLCASRDRRLDNYGYTFGSGTRLTVV.

The chain uses TRBV6-5 and TRBJ1-2; D possibly corresponds to TRBD1 (6 bases). There are 14 residues in the CDR3. V dropped 9 bases and J dropped 7 bases, with 21 bases sitting between them. Germline V gene lookup returns CDR1 MNHEY and CDR2 SVGAGI. The CDR3 spells CARPAFPGHRGYTF. CDR3 coding DNA: TGTGCCAGACCAGCCTTTCCGGGACACCGTGGCTACACCTTC.

The chain employs TRBV10-2 and TRBJ1-1, with a tentative D call TRBD1 (5 bases). Germline V gives CDR1 WSHSY, CDR2 SAAADI. The CDR3 consists of 15 residues. The ends were cut back, 6 bases at V and 1 base at J, with 15 bases in the middle. The CDR3 is CASSSLLQGNTEAFF. The CDR3 DNA sequence: TGCGCCAGCAGCTCCCTCCTGCAGGGGAACACTGAAGCTTTCTTT.

V usage is TRBV27 and J usage is TRBJ2-7; 7 bases align to TRBD1. There are 14 residues in the CDR3. The J segment lost 1 base and the V segment lost 4 bases, leaving 4 bases of the junction unmatched. The germline gives CDR1 MNHEY, CDR2 SMNVEV (reference sequence). DNA of the CDR3: TGTGCCAGCAGTTCCACGACAGGGTCCTACGAGCAGTACTTC. Protein product: CASSSTTGSYEQYF.

The chain joins TRBV27 to TRBJ2-1; D might be TRBD1 (6 bases). This CDR3 contains 15 residues. V was clipped by 5 bases and J by 0 bases, with 11 bases between them. Germline V lookup: CDR1 MNHEY, CDR2 SMNVEV (reference sequence). CDR3 nucleotide sequence: TGTGCCAGCAGTCCGGAGACAGGCTCCTACAATGAGCAGTTCTTC. Its protein is CASSPETGSYNEQFF.

The chain is built from TRBV30 and TRBJ1-5; no definite D call. Trimming stripped 4 bases from V and 2 bases from J, with 12 bases between. Germline values: CDR1 GTSNPN, CDR2 SVGIG (reference sequence). The CDR3 runs 14 residues. The CDR3 DNA follows: TGTGCCTGGAAGCAGACAAGTGGCAATCAGCCCCAGCATTTT. Residues: CAWKQTSGNQPQHF.

This clone has only one observation. The chain is built from TRBV30 and TRBJ1-2; D uncertain. Germline values: CDR1 GTSNPN, CDR2 SVGIG (reference sequence). The V and J ends lost 0 bases and 3 bases respectively, with 14 bases between them. CDR3 size: 15 residues. The CDR3 DNA sequence: TGTGCCTGGAGTGTACTGGGGTACGGGGACTATGGCTACACCTTC. It is translated as CAWSVLGYGDYGYTF.

The V and J genes are TRBV29-1 and TRBJ2-7, with TRBD2 as a possible D gene (5 bases). V was pared by 5 bases and J by 2 bases, with 10 bases between. CDR1 and CDR2 (germline): SQVTM, ANQGSEA. This CDR3 is built from 12 residues. CDR3 region: CSVPGLTYEQYF. The CDR3 DNA sequence: TGCAGCGTTCCTGGACTTACCTACGAGCAGTACTTC.

This clone occurred once. The chain carries TRBV7-9 and TRBJ1-1, with TRBD1 as a possible D gene (6 bases). The V gene lost 4 bases and the J gene lost 9 bases, with 18 bases spanning the gap. The V gene's germline CDR1 is SEHNR and CDR2 FQNEAQ (reference sequence). The CDR3 totals 14 residues. CDR3 DNA: TGTGCCAGCAGCTCTCGGGACAAATTCCCACAAGCTTTCTTT. As protein: CASSSRDKFPQAFF.